This T cell receptor (beta chain) was recorded in a study of control samples from healthy donors and cancer patients. Sequencing was performed with immunoSEQ multiplex PCR; in TCRdb, only in-frame clones are kept and a portion is missing. The table lists 40,000 to 50,000 clones, roughly 94% of them singletons. The source material was blood. The clonotype comes from a man in his fifties or sixties in good health.

The CDR3 spells CASSIAPGPTSEQFF. The CDR3 DNA reads TGTGCCAGTAGTATCGCACCGGGGCCCACCTCCGAGCAGTTCTTC. The chain recombines TRBV19 with TRBJ2-1; D may correspond to TRBD1 or TRBD2 (5 bases each). The germline gives CDR1 LNHDA, CDR2 SQIVND (reference sequence). The CDR3 has 15 amino acids. Trimming left V 3 bases short and J 10 bases short, with 19 bases between.